Below are 31 T cell receptor beta chains sequenced from a single sample in a study of regulatory T cells in long-lasting Graves disease. Time point noted: persistent/refractory GD, antithyroid drugs over 5 years with positive TRAb. The TCR library was prepared using RNA isolated from PBMCs. Assembly of TCR beta libraries relied on iRepertoire HTBI primers together with Arm-PCR of CDR3 regions. TCRdb analysed the multiplex PCR reads with MiXCR anew, one entry per CDR3 protein. The repertoire consists of a few hundred thousand distinct CDR3 sequences, with roughly 20% occurring once and the leading ten covering about 29%. The sample in question was peripheral blood mononuclear cells (PBMCs), obtained when the disease was refractory, from a patient treated with antithyroid drugs. The receptors derive from a woman aged 40 to 50 with Graves disease.

This clonotype showed up many times. This rearrangement joins TRBV11-2 to TRBJ1-1; D may be TRBD1 (5 bases). The CDR3 totals 14 residues. Trimming pared 1 base from V and 8 bases from J, leaving 14 bases between. CDR1 is SGHAT, CDR2 FQNNGV, per germline. CDR3 DNA: TGTGCCAGCAGCTTAGCTCCGGGGGGACCGGAAGCTTTCTTT. Translating it yields CASSLAPGGPEAFF.

This clonotype was seen repeatedly, ten times or more. Here the CDR3 reads CASRGLAADTQYF. The CDR3 region has the DNA TGTGCCAGCAGGGGACTAGCGGCCGATACGCAGTATTTT. This chain uses TRBV27 with TRBJ2-3; 11 bases are shared with TRBD2. The length of the CDR3 is 13 residues. Per germline, CDR1 MNHEY and CDR2 SMNVEV (reference sequence). Trimming took 6 bases from V and 6 from J; bases not matched to a gene: 2.

Details on this clonotype: This likely traces to a read error, being one base from a far larger clone. This chain connects TRBV6-5 to TRBJ2-5, with D tentatively TRBD2 (6 bases). Between the trimmed V and J ends, which lost 2 bases and 4 bases, there was a span of 8 bases. The germline V gene has CDR1 MNHEY and CDR2 SVGAGI. The CDR3 loop spans 13 amino acids. The CDR3 protein is CASSYDGGETQYF. The CDR3, as DNA: TGTGCCAGCAGTTACGACGGGGGAGAGACCCAGTACTTC.

The genes are TRBV7-2 and TRBJ2-4; D not resolved. Germline V gene lookup returns CDR1 SGHTA and CDR2 FQGNSA. Trimming left V 1 base short and J 1 base short, with 17 bases between. This CDR3 is 18 amino acids long. CDR3 nucleotides: TGTGCCAGCAGCTTAGAGGTCAACAACCCTCTGGCCAAAAACATTCAGTACTTC. It codes for CASSLEVNNPLAKNIQYF.

This clonotype was observed many times. The chain has TRBV28 and TRBJ2-7, with 10 bases identical to TRBD2. This CDR3 has 17 residues. Trimming removed 4 bases from V and 2 bases from J; junction bases left unmatched: 11. CDR1 and CDR2 from the germline V gene are MDHEN and SYDVKM. The DNA of the CDR3 is TGTGCCAGCAGTTCTGAAGGGGCTAGCGGGAGCCCCTACGAGCAGTACTTC. Its protein product is CASSSEGASGSPYEQYF.

This clonotype came up a few times. The chain joins TRBV10-3 to TRBJ2-2; TRBD1 might be the D (5 bases). The CDR3 runs 13 residues. V lost 10 bases, J lost 1 base, and 10 bases lay in between. Germline V gene lookup returns CDR1 ENHRY and CDR2 SYGVKD. The chain's CDR3 is CATETGNTGELFF. CDR3 bases: TGTGCCACCGAAACAGGGAACACCGGGGAGCTGTTTTTT.

The count of this clonotype is one. The V gene is TRBV30, the J gene TRBJ2-7, with 8 bases that match TRBD2. Germline-derived CDR1 and CDR2 are GTSNPN and SVGIG (reference sequence). The CDR3 is 15 amino acids. V lost 3 bases, J lost 2 bases, and 9 bases stayed unmatched. The CDR3 DNA reads TGTGCCTGGAGGAAAGCGGGAGTGTGGGCCTACGAGCAGTACTTC. Protein product: CAWRKAGVWAYEQYF.

This chain joins TRBV20-1 and TRBJ2-4; 9 bases are a match to TRBD2. Per germline, CDR1 DFQATT and CDR2 SNEGSKA (reference sequence). This CDR3 has 16 residues. V gave up 1 base and J gave up 0 bases; unmatched junction bases: 4. CDR3 in amino acids: CSARVGTSTAKNIQYF. The CDR3 DNA sequence: TGCAGTGCTAGAGTGGGGACTAGCACAGCCAAAAACATTCAGTACTTC.

The chain employs TRBV6-1 and TRBJ2-6; possible D gene TRBD2, 5 bases. Trimming stripped 11 bases from V and 0 bases from J, with 26 bases between. The CDR3 spans 19 residues. The germline V gene encodes CDR1 MNHNS and CDR2 SASEGT. CDR3 bases: TGTGCCTCCCCCGGGTCCCGACTATGGTTGGTCTCTGGGGCCAACGTCCTGACTTTC. Translating gives CASPGSRLWLVSGANVLTF.

This clonotype showed up many times. This chain links TRBV28 with TRBJ2-2, with 11 bases matching TRBD2. The CDR3 has 15 amino acids. V was pared by 5 bases and J by 6 bases, with 5 bases of the junction left unmatched. From germline, CDR1 is MDHEN and CDR2 SYDVKM. The CDR3 coding sequence is TGTGCCAGCAGTATCCGACTAGCGGGACCCGGGGAGCTGTTTTTT. This codes for CASSIRLAGPGELFF.

This clonotype was observed a few times. The V call is TRBV2, the J call TRBJ2-5, with unresolved D. Trimming took off 2 bases at V and 2 bases at J, with 12 bases between the two ends. CDR3 length: 15 amino acids. Germline CDR1 SNHLY, CDR2 FYNNEI. CDR3 residues: CASSEMGTVQETQYF. The CDR3 nucleotides read TGTGCCAGCAGTGAAATGGGTACGGTTCAAGAGACCCAGTACTTC.

This clonotype has more than one count but fewer than ten. The chain links TRBV28 to TRBJ2-3; 11 bases line up with TRBD2. The junction had 3 bases not matched to a gene; V was cut back by 5 bases and J by 2 bases. This CDR3 has 15 residues. Germline V gene data show CDR1 as MDHEN and CDR2 as SYDVKM. CDR3 sequence reads: CASSTTSGNTDTQYF. CDR3 nucleotides: TGTGCCAGCAGTACGACTAGCGGGAACACAGATACGCAGTATTTT.

This clonotype was counted a few times. This chain connects TRBV3-1 to TRBJ2-2; weak D call: TRBD1 (5 bases). Germline CDR1 LGHDT, CDR2 YNNKEL (reference sequence). Trimming shortened V by 4 bases and J by 2 bases, and 11 bases separated the two germline ends. The CDR3 spans 15 residues. CDR3 nucleotide sequence: TGTGCCAGCAGCCTCACAGGAGTTAACACCGGGGAGCTGTTTTTT. Protein sequence: CASSLTGVNTGELFF.

The CDR3: CAISEAGGISGYEQYF. The CDR3 DNA reads as TGTGCCATCAGTGAGGCTGGCGGGATAAGTGGCTACGAGCAGTACTTC. This rearrangement joins TRBV10-3 to TRBJ2-7, with a possible D match to TRBD2 (6 bases). The CDR3 totals 16 residues. From germline, CDR1 is ENHRY and CDR2 SYGVKD. The ends were cut back, 2 bases at V and 3 bases at J, with 17 bases in the middle.

This clonotype was detected ten times or more. DNA for the CDR3: TGTGCCAGCAGTTACGGGTTAGCGGGAGGGCCCGAACAAGAGACCCAGTACTTC. Protein sequence: CASSYGLAGGPEQETQYF. The V call is TRBV6-5, the J call TRBJ2-5; TRBD2 matches at 11 bases. Trimming removed 2 bases from V and 2 bases from J; junction bases left unmatched: 10. Germline loops: CDR1 MNHEY, CDR2 SVGAGI. The CDR3 has 18 amino acids.

The chain has TRBV29-1 and TRBJ2-3; D is undetermined. Per the germline V gene, CDR1 is SQVTM and CDR2 is ANQGSEA. The CDR3 runs 13 residues. Deletions cut 6 bases from V and 0 bases from J, with 10 bases between. The CDR3 coding sequence is TGCAGCGTCCCTAAGAGCAGCACAGATACGCAGTATTTT. As protein: CSVPKSSTDTQYF.

The chain links TRBV20-1 to TRBJ2-7; D is possibly TRBD1 (5 bases). Trimming removed 5 bases at V and 0 bases at J, with 11 bases between. The CDR3 is 13 residues long. CDR1 and CDR2 (germline): DFQATT, SNEGSKA (reference sequence). The chain's CDR3 is CSALRGGSYEQYF. The CDR3 coding sequence is TGCAGTGCTCTTAGGGGCGGCTCCTACGAGCAGTACTTC.

This clonotype was observed a handful of times. The CDR3 spells CASSPRPPTGELFF. CDR3 coding DNA: TGTGCCAGCAGCCCCCGCCCTCCCACCGGGGAGCTGTTTTTT. This chain joins TRBV7-9 and TRBJ2-2; no firm D call. The CDR3 contains 14 residues. With 5 bases removed from V and 4 bases from J, the gap between germline ends came to 11 bases. Germline loops: CDR1 SEHNR, CDR2 FQNEAQ (reference sequence).

V and J are TRBV2 and TRBJ2-3; D is perhaps TRBD2 (5 bases). Germline lookup yields CDR1 SNHLY and CDR2 FYNNEI. V lost 6 bases, J lost 2 bases, and 21 bases lay in between. The CDR3 loop spans 17 amino acids. The CDR3 is CASSSPGSALPTDTQYF. As DNA, the CDR3 is TGTGCCAGCAGCTCTCCGGGTAGCGCCTTACCCACAGATACGCAGTATTTT.

Many counts were recorded for this clonotype. The chain uses TRBV29-1 and TRBJ2-2; D is ambiguous. V dropped 4 bases and J dropped 5 bases, with 14 bases sitting between them. The CDR3 is 14 amino acids. Germline CDR1 is SQVTM and CDR2 is ANQGSEA. The CDR3 loop reads CSVVIPGTTGELFF. The CDR3 nucleotides read TGCAGCGTTGTGATTCCTGGAACTACCGGGGAGCTGTTTTTT.

This clonotype showed up just a few times. The chain joins TRBV2 to TRBJ1-1, with a possible D match to TRBD1 (6 bases). The CDR3 spans 15 residues. Germline values: CDR1 SNHLY, CDR2 FYNNEI. Trimming pared 6 bases from V and 2 bases from J, leaving 16 bases between. In DNA, the CDR3 is TGTGCCAGCAGATCCCTCGGCAGGGGAAACACTGAAGCTTTCTTT. Amino acid sequence: CASRSLGRGNTEAFF.

This clonotype occurred a few times. The rearrangement uses TRBV29-1 and TRBJ2-2; 8 bases align to TRBD2. Germline V lookup: CDR1 SQVTM, CDR2 ANQGSEA. J gave up 5 bases and V 7 bases, and 9 bases lay outside the gene matches. CDR3 length: 14 amino acids. The CDR3 loop is CSATGLEVTGELFF. The CDR3 DNA is TGCAGCGCCACGGGACTAGAAGTTACCGGGGAGCTGTTTTTT.

This clonotype has a handful of counts. The V call is TRBV7-9, the J call TRBJ2-1, with D possibly being TRBD1 or TRBD2 (6 bases each). This CDR3 comprises 19 residues. V dropped 1 base and J dropped 1 base, with 20 bases sitting between them. CDR1 SEHNR and CDR2 FQNEAQ come from the germline V gene (reference sequence). In DNA, the CDR3 is TGTGCCAGCAGCTTAGGCTCGCTCGGGGGCAAAAAATCCTACAATGAGCAGTTCTTC. As protein: CASSLGSLGGKKSYNEQFF.

This clonotype was seen many times. The V and J genes are TRBV7-3 and TRBJ2-7, with D possibly being TRBD2 (6 bases). V lost 0 bases to trimming and J lost 5 bases, with 14 bases between them. This CDR3 is 15 amino acids long. The germline V gene has CDR1 SGHTA and CDR2 FQGTGA. The CDR3: CASSLTGLASHEQYF. The CDR3 bases are TGTGCCAGCAGCTTAACGGGGCTAGCGTCCCACGAGCAGTACTTC. Based on the CDR3 plus reference TRBV7-3 and TRBJ2-7, the full variable domain is GAGVSQTPSNKVTEKGKYVELRCDPISGHTALYWYRQSLGQGPEFLIYFQGTGAADDSGLPNDRFFAVRPEGSVSTLKIQRTERGDSAVYLCASSLTGLASHEQYFGPGTRLTVT.

Many counts were recorded for this clonotype. With a much larger clone just one base away, this may be a read error. The chain combines TRBV6-1 with TRBJ1-1, with 8 positions matching TRBD1. CDR1 is MNHNS and CDR2 is SASEGT in the germline V gene. CDR3 length: 13 amino acids. V was pared by 6 bases and J by 3 bases, with 3 bases of the junction left unmatched. DNA for the CDR3: TGTGCCAGCAGGTCACAGGGGGACACTGAAGCTTTCTTT. This translates into CASRSQGDTEAFF.

The chain combines TRBV24-1 with TRBJ2-5; D is perhaps TRBD1 (6 bases). Germline values: CDR1 KGHDR, CDR2 SFDVKD. This CDR3 has 15 residues. The V end lost 5 bases, the J end lost 5 bases, and 17 bases lay between the germline ends. The DNA for the CDR3 is TGTGCCACCAGTGTCGCCGGTCAGGGGTTGGAGACCCAGTACTTC. It specifies CATSVAGQGLETQYF.

The CDR3 sequence is CASKMSSGSMGELFF. CDR3 DNA: TGTGCCAGCAAAATGAGTAGCGGGAGTATGGGGGAGCTGTTTTTT. The chain links TRBV6-1 to TRBJ2-2; 9 bases line up with TRBD2. V shed 7 bases, J shed 8 bases, and the junction held 11 bases outside the gene matches. The CDR3 is 15 amino acids. Germline V gene sequence: CDR1 MNHNS, CDR2 SASEGT.

This clonotype was seen repeatedly, ten times or more. This chain links TRBV6-1 with TRBJ2-7; perhaps TRBD1 as D (6 bases). Between the trimmed V and J ends, which lost 5 bases and 4 bases, there was a span of 9 bases. The CDR3 consists of 12 residues. Germline CDR1 is MNHNS and CDR2 is SASEGT. The CDR3 DNA reads TGTGCCAGCAGTAACGACAGGTACGAGCAGTACTTC. Protein product: CASSNDRYEQYF.

This rearrangement joins TRBV27 to TRBJ1-5; TRBD1 is a possible D gene (5 bases). Trimming removed 8 bases at V and 9 bases at J, with 14 bases between. The CDR3 is 12 residues long. Germline-derived CDR1 and CDR2 are MNHEY and SMNVEV (reference sequence). Here the CDR3 reads CASGTQLTPQHF. CDR3 in DNA: TGTGCCAGCGGGACCCAACTAACGCCCCAGCATTTT.

This clonotype occurred once. The germline gene is not matched at one end of the junction; a read error may be the cause. The rearrangement joins TRBV7-2 to TRBJ2-2; D uncertain. Germline V CDR1 and CDR2: SGHTA, FQGNSA. The CDR3 runs 12 residues. The CDR3 protein is CAISLFGGELFF. DNA for the CDR3: TGTGCCATCAGCTTATTTGGAGGGGAGCTGTTTTTT.

V and J are TRBV11-2 and TRBJ2-7, with D maybe TRBD2 (6 bases). The CDR3 extends over 13 amino acids. Germline CDR1 and CDR2: SGHAT and FQNNGV. Deletions cut 4 bases from V and 6 bases from J, with 13 bases between. The DNA for the CDR3 is TGTGCCAGCAGCTCACAGACTAGTTCCGAGCAGTACTTC. Protein sequence: CASSSQTSSEQYF.